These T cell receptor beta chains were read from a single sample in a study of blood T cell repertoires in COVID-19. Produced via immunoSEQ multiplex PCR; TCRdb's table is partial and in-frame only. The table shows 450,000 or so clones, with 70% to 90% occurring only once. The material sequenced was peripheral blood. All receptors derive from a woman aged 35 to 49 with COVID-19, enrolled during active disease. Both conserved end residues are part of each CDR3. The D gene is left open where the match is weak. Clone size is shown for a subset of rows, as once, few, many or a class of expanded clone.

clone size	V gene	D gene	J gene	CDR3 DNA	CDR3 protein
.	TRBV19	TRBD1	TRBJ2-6	TGTGCCAGTAGTCTAGTCCCGGGACAGGGGACTGGGGCCAACGTCCTGACTTTC	CASSLVPGQGTGANVLTF
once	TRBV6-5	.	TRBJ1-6	TGTGCCAGCAGTTACTCGCAGGGTCTTACTAATTCACCCCTCCACTTT	CASSYSQGLTNSPLHF
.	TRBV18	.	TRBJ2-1	TGTGCCAGCTCACCAGGCGGTGGAGGCAGCTACAATGAGCAGTTCTTC	CASSPGGGGSYNEQFF
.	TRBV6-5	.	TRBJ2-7	TGTGCCAGCAGTTACTCGACGGGAACCTACGAGCAGTACTTC	CASSYSTGTYEQYF
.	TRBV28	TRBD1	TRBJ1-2	TGTGCCAGCAGGGAAAACAGGGGAGACCTACTTCATAACTATGGCTACACCTTC	CASRENRGDLLHNYGYTF
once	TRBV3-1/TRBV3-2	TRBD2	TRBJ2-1	TGTGCCAGCAGCCAGTGGGGCGGGGGGCTGTACAATGAGCAGTTCTTC	CASSQWGGGLYNEQFF
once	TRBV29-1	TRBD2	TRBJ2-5	TGCAGCGTTGAAGGGGCTAGCGGGGCGTTGAAGACCCAGTACTTC	CSVEGASGALKTQYF
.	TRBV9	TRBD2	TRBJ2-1	TGTGCCAGCAGCGTAGATGGTAGAAGCGGGGGGGACAATGAGCAGTTCTTC	CASSVDGRSGGDNEQFF
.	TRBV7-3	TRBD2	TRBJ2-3	TGTGCCAGCAGCTTAGATAGCGGGGGCCCTATATCCACAGATACGCAGTATTTT	CASSLDSGGPISTDTQYF
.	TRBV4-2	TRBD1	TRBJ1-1	TGTGCCAGCAGCCGTGGGACAGCCGGGAACACTGAAGCTTTCTTT	CASSRGTAGNTEAFF
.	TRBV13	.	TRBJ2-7	TGTGCCAGCAGCTTAGACCTCGAACGTGAGGGCGCTTACGAGCAGTACTTC	CASSLDLEREGAYEQYF
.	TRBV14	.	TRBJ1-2	TGTGCCAGCAGCCAATCAGGGGTGCATGGCTACACCTTC	CASSQSGVHGYTF
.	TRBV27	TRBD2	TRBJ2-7	TGTGCCAGCAGTCCGCGACTAGCGGGAGTCTCCGAGCAGTACTTC	CASSPRLAGVSEQYF
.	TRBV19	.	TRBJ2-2	TGTGCCAGTACAAAAGGCGGGGCCACCGGGGAGCTGTTTTTT	CASTKGGATGELFF
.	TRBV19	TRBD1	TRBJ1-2	TGTGCCAGTAGTCCTCGGGACAGGGGGGTCCCAAATAACTATGGCTACACCTTC	CASSPRDRGVPNNYGYTF
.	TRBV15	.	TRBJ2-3	TGTGCCACCAGCAGAGATGAGGGCACAGATACGCAGTATTTT	CATSRDEGTDTQYF
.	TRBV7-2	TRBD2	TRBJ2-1	TGTGCCAGCAGCCTAGCGGGAGTTTTCAATGAGCAGTTCTTC	CASSLAGVFNEQFF
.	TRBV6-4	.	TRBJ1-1	TGTGCCAGCAGTTACAGGGAGGGCACTGAAGCTTTCTTT	CASSYREGTEAFF
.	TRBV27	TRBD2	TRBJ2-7	TGTGCCAGCAGATCTGGGACTAGCGGTGCCTACGAGCAGTACTTC	CASRSGTSGAYEQYF
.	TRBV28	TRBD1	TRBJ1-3	TGTGCCAGCAGTTTATCGAGGCGACAGGGCCGGGACACCATATATTTT	CASSLSRRQGRDTIYF
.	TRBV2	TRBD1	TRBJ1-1	TGTGCCAGCAGCTTGAGGGGACAGGGAGCGTACACTGAAGCTTTCTTT	CASSLRGQGAYTEAFF
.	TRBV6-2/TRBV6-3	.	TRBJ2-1	TGTGCCAGCAGTTACGTCCTGACAGGAGTGAGGTATAATGAGCAGTTCTTC	CASSYVLTGVRYNEQFF